This T cell receptor (beta chain) derives from a study of T cells in Graves' hyperthyroidism and ophthalmopathy. The table lists this clonotype with many counts. The ends were cut back, 2 bases at V and 5 bases at J, with 22 bases in the middle. CDR1 and CDR2 from the germline V gene are SGHRS and YFSETQ. There are 18 residues in the CDR3. Template material for amplifying TCR beta CDR3 regions consisted of RNA transcripts. An initial round of RT-PCR targeting the TCR CDR3 relied on the HTBI primer set. TCRdb analysed the multiplex PCR reads with MiXCR anew, one entry per CDR3 protein. The sample lists around 450,000 distinct CDR3 sequences; less than 20% were seen once.

The sequencing input was blood. V gene TRBV5-1 combines with J gene TRBJ2-2; D is possibly TRBD1 or TRBD2 (5 bases each). The sequence came from a woman younger than 30 with Graves' hyperthyroidism. CDR3 protein: CASSFTRTKLGPTGELFF. The CDR3 DNA is TGCGCCAGCAGCTTTACACGGACAAAGCTGGGACCAACCGGGGAGCTGTTTTTT.